Below are 5 T cell receptor beta chains sequenced from a single sample in a study of identical twins. TCRdb recomputed calls from the 5' RACE reads with MiXCR, one row per CDR3 protein. The sample has 410,000 or so distinct CDR3 sequences; about a fifth are singletons. The sample comprised naive T cells sorted from blood. The receptors were sampled from a man in his forties or fifties in good health.

This clonotype showed up many times. The chain employs TRBV6-2 or TRBV6-3 and TRBJ2-7, with 9 bases identical to TRBD2. The CDR3 has 18 amino acids. The ends lost 0 bases at V and 6 bases at J; junction bases unmatched: 15. Germline loops: CDR1 MNHEY, CDR2 SVGEGT. Here the CDR3 reads CASSYSAARGGPSGEQYF. The CDR3 coding sequence is TGTGCCAGCAGTTACTCGGCGGCGCGGGGGGGCCCGTCAGGCGAGCAGTACTTC.

The chain has TRBV5-6 and TRBJ2-5; tentatively, D is TRBD2 (5 bases). CDR1 and CDR2 from the germline V gene are SGHDT and YYEEEE. This CDR3 is built from 14 residues. Trimming removed 2 bases from V and 0 bases from J, with 8 bases in between. The CDR3 region is CASSLPADQETQYF. DNA for the CDR3: TGTGCCAGCAGCTTACCAGCGGACCAAGAGACCCAGTACTTC.

The sample holds many counts of this clonotype. The V call is TRBV12-3 or TRBV12-4, the J call TRBJ2-3, with TRBD2 identical over 8 bases. V lost 8 bases to trimming and J lost 3 bases; unmatched junction nucleotides: 4. This CDR3 region has 13 residues. Written as DNA, the CDR3 is TGTGCCAGCGGGACTAGATGGACAGATACGCAGTATTTT. This codes for CASGTRWTDTQYF.

This clonotype was detected ten times or more. The rearrangement links TRBV5-1 to TRBJ2-4; 9 positions agree with TRBD2. CDR1 and CDR2 from the germline V gene are SGHRS and YFSETQ. The ends lost 4 bases at V and 6 bases at J; junction bases unmatched: 5. CDR3 length: 14 amino acids. For the CDR3, the DNA is TGCGCCAGCAGCCCGACTAGCGGCCGAAACATTCAGTACTTC. Protein sequence: CASSPTSGRNIQYF.

This rearrangement joins TRBV7-3 to TRBJ2-1; perhaps TRBD1 as D (5 bases). Germline-derived CDR1 and CDR2 are SGHTA and FQGTGA. Trimming took 2 bases from V and 11 from J, leaving 13 bases between them. CDR3 size: 13 residues. For the CDR3, the DNA is TGTGCCAGCAGCTTAGATGAGGACACCCAGCAGTTCTTC. Translating it yields CASSLDEDTQQFF.